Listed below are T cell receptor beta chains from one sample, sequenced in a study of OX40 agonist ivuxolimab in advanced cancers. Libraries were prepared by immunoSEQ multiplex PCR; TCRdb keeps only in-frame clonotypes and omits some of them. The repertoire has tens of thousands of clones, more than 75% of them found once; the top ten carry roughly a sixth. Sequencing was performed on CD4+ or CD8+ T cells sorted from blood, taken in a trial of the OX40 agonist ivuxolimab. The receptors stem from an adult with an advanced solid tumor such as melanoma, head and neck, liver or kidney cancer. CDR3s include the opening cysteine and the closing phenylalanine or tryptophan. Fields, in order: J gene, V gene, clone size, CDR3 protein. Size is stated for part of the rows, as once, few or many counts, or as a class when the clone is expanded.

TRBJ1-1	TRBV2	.	CASSLNRATEAFF
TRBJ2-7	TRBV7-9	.	CASSPGPPAYEQYF
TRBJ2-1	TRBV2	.	CASRGGYSYNEQFF
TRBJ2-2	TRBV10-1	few	CASSEGTISGELFF
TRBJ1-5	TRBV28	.	CASDSGQAYSNQPQHF
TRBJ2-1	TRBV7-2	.	CASSLVGSGRTYNEQFF
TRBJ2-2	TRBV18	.	CASSPYSGKGTGELFF
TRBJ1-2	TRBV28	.	CATSSSPINYGYTF
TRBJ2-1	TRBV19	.	CASSPGPGGFHEQFF
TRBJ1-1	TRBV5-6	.	CASSKGPAVTEAFF